The clone carrying this TCR beta chain appeared a few times. Its antigen is currently unknown. The source of the sample is a study of T-cell memory formation after mild COVID-19. General observations from the study: Pre-infection memory held some responding clones, suggesting pre-existing cross-reactive T cells responded.

CDR1 is SEHNR, CDR2 FQNEAQ, per germline (reference sequence). With 4 bases removed from V and 1 base from J, the gap between germline ends came to 13 bases. CDR3 length: 15 amino acids. TCRdb itself ran the 5' RACE reads through MiXCR, one entry per CDR3 protein. The data contain about 340,000 distinct CDR3 sequences, 10% to 15% of them seen just once; the ten biggest clones take up roughly a fifth. The sequenced sample was PBMCs or a T cell subset sorted from them (not recorded which). This sequence was found in a man aged 18 to 30 who had mild COVID-19 (a few samples of this study predate the infection). Cell type and time point are not known. This chain joins TRBV7-9 and TRBJ1-1; possibly TRBD1 for D (6 bases). The CDR3, as DNA: TGTGCCAGCAGCTCGGCCGGGGGGGCGAACACTGAAGCTTTCTTT. Its translation: CASSSAGGANTEAFF.